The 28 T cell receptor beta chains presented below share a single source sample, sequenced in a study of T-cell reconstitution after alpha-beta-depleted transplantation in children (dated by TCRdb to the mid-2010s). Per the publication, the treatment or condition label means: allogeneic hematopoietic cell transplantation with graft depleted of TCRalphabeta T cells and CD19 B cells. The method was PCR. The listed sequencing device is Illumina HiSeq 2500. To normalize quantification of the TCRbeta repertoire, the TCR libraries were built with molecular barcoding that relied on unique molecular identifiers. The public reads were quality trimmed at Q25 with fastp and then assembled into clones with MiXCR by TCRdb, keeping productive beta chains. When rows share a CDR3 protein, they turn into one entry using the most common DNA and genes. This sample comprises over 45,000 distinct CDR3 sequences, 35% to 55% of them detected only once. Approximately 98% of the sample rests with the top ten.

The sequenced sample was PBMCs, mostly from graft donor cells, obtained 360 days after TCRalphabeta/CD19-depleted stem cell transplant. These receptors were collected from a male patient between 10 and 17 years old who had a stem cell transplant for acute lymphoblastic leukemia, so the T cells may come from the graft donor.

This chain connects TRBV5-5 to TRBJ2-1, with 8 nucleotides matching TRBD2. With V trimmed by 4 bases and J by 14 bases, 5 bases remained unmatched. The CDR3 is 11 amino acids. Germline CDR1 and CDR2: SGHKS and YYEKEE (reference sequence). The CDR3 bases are TGTGCCAGCAGCCTGACCGGGGGGGAGTTCTTC. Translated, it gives CASSLTGGEFF.

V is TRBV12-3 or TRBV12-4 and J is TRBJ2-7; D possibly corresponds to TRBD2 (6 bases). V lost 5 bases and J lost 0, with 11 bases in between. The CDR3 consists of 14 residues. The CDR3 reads CASSAGLRSYEQYF. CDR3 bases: TGTGCCAGCAGTGCGGGACTCCGCTCCTACGAGCAGTACTTC.

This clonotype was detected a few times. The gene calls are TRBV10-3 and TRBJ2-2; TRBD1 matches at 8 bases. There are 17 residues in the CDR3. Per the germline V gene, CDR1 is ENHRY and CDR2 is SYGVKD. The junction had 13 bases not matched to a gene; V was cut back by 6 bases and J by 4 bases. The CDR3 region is CAIRYPRTGSTTGELFF. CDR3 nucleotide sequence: TGTGCCATCAGATACCCAAGGACAGGGTCGACCACCGGGGAGCTGTTTTTT.

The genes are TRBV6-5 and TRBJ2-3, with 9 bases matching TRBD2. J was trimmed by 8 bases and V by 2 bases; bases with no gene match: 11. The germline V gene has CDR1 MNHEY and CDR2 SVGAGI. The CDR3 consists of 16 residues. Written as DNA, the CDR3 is TGTGCCAGCAGTTACCTTAGCGGGAGTAACGTGGGTACGCAGTATTTT. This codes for CASSYLSGSNVGTQYF.

CDR3 residues: CASSEYLETQYF. As DNA, the CDR3 is TGTGCCAGCAGTGAATACTTGGAGACCCAGTACTTC. This chain links TRBV25-1 with TRBJ2-5; D uncertain. The CDR3 contains 12 residues. Germline CDR1 reads MGHDK; CDR2 reads SYGVNS. V lost 0 bases and J 5 bases, leaving 4 bases between the germline ends.

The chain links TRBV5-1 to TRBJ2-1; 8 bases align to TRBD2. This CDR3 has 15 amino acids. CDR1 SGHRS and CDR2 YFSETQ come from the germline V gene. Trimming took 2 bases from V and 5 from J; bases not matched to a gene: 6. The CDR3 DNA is TGCGCCAGCAGCTTAGCGGGGGCTCGAAACAATGAGCAGTTCTTC. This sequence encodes CASSLAGARNNEQFF.

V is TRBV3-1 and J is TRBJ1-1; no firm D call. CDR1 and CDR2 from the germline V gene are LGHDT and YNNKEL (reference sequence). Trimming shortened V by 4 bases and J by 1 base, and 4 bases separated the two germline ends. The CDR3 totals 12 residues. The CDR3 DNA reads TGTGCCAGCAGCCGGGGGAACACTGAAGCTTTCTTT. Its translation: CASSRGNTEAFF.

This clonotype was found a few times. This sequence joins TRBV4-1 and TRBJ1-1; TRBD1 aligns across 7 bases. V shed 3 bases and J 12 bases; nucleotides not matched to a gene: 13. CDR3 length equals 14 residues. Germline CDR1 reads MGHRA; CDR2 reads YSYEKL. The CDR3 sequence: CASSHVQGNPNTFF. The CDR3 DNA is TGCGCCAGCAGCCATGTACAGGGGAATCCGAATACTTTCTTT.

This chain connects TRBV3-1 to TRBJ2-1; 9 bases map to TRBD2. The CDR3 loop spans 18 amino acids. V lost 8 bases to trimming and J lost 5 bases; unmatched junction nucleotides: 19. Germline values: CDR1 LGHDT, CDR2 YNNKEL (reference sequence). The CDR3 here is CASCPTQTRLAANNEQFF. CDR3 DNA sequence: TGTGCCAGCTGTCCCACGCAAACACGACTAGCGGCGAACAATGAGCAGTTCTTC.

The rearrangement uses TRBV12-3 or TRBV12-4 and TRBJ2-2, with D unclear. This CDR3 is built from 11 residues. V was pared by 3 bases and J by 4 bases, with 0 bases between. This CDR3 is CASSFTGELFF. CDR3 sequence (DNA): TGTGCCAGCAGTTTCACCGGGGAGCTGTTTTTT.

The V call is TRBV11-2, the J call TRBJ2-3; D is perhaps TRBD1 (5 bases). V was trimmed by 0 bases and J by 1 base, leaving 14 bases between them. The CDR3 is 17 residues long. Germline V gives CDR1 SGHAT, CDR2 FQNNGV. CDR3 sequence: CASSLEFGLGGTDTQYF. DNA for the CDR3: TGTGCCAGCAGCTTAGAATTTGGCCTAGGGGGCACAGATACGCAGTATTTT.

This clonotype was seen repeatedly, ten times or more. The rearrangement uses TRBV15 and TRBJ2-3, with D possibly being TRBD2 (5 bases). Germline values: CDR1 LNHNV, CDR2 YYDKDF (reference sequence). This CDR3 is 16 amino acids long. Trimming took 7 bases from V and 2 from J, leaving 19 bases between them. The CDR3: CATIEHPAGNTDTQYF. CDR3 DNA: TGTGCCACCATAGAGCACCCAGCCGGGAACACAGATACGCAGTATTTT.

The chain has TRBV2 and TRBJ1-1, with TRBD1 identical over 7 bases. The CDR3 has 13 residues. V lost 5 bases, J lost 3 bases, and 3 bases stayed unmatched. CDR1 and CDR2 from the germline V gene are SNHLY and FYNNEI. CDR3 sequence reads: CASSRDRDTEAFF. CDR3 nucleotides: TGTGCCAGCAGTCGAGACAGGGACACTGAAGCTTTCTTT.

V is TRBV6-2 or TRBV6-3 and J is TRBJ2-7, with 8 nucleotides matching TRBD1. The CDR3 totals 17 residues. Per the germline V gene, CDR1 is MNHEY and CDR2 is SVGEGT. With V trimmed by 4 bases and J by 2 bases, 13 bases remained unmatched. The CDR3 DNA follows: TGTGCCAGCAGTTTCCAGAGGACAGGGACCTTTACCTACGAGCAGTACTTC. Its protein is CASSFQRTGTFTYEQYF.

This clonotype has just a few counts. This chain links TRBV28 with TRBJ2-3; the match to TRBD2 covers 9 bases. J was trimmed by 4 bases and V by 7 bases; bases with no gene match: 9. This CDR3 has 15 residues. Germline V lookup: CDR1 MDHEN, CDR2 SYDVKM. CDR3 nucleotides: TGTGCCAGCACCCCCCGGACTAGCGCGTCAGATACGCAGTATTTT. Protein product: CASTPRTSASDTQYF.

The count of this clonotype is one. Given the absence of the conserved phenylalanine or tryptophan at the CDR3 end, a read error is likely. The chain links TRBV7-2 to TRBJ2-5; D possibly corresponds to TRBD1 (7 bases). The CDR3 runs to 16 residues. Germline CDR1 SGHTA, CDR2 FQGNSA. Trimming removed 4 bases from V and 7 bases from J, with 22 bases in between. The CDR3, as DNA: TGTGCCAGCAGCTCCCCGGACAGGCGAAGGGAGGTGACCCAGTACCTC. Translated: CASSSPDRRREVTQYL.

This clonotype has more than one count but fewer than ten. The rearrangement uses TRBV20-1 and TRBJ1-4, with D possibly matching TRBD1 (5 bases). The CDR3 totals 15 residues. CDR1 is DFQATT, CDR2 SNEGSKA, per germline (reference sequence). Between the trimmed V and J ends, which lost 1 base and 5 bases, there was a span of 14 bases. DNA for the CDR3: TGCAGTGCTAGAGGGGTGACAGATTCCAATGAAAAACTGTTTTTT. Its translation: CSARGVTDSNEKLFF.

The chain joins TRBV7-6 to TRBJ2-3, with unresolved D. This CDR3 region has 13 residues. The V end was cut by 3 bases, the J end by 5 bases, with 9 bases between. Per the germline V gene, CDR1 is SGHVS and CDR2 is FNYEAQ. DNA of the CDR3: TGTGCCAGCAGCTTTGGAGACCAAGATACGCAGTATTTT. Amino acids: CASSFGDQDTQYF.

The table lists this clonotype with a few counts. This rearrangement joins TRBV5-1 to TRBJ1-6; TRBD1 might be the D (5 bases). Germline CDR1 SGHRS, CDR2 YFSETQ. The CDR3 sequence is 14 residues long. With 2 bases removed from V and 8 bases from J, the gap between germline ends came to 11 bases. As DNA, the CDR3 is TGCGCCAGCAGCTTCGGCAGGGACTATTCACCCCTCCACTTT. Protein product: CASSFGRDYSPLHF.

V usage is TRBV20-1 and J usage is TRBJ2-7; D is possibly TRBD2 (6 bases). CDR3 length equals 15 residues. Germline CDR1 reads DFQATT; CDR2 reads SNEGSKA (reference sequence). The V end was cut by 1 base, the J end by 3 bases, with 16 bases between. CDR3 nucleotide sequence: TGCAGTGCTAGAGCCCCTCAGACTAGAATCTACGAGCAGTACTTC. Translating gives CSARAPQTRIYEQYF.

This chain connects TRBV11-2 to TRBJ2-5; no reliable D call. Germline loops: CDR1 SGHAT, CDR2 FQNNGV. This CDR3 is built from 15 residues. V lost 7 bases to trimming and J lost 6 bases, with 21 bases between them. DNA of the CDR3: TGTGCCAGCACCTCGCTGAGTGATATCAAAAAGACCCAGTACTTC. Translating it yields CASTSLSDIKKTQYF.

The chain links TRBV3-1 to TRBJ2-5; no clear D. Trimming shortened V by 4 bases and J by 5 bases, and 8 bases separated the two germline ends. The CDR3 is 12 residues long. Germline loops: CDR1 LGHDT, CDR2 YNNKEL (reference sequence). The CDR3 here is CASSPNRETQYF. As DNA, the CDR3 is TGTGCCAGCAGCCCGAATAGGGAGACCCAGTACTTC.

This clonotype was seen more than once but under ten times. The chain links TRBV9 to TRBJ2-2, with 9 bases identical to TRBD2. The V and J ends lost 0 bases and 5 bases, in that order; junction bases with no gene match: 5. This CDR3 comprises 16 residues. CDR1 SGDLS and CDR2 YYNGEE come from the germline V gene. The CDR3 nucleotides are TGTGCCAGCAGCGTAGTGGCTAGCGGGGTTACCGGGGAGCTGTTTTTT. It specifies CASSVVASGVTGELFF.

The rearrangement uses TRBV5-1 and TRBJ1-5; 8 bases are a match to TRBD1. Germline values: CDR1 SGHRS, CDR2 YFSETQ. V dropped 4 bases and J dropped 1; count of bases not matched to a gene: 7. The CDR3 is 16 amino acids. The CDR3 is CASSPGQGASNQPQHF. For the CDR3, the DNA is TGCGCCAGCAGCCCCGGACAGGGAGCGAGCAATCAGCCCCAGCATTTT.

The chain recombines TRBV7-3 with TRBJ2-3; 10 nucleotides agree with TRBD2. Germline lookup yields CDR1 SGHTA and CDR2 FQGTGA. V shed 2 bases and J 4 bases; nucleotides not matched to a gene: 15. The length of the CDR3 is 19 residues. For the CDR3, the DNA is TGTGCCAGCAGCTTACGAGTAACTAGCGGGGTTTTGGTCCCAGATACGCAGTATTTT. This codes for CASSLRVTSGVLVPDTQYF.

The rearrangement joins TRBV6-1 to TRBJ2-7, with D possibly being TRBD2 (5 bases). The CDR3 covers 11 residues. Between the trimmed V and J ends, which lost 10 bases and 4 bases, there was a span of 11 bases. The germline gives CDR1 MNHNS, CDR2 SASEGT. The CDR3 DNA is TGTGCCACCAGGACTGGGTACGAGCAGTACTTC. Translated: CATRTGYEQYF.

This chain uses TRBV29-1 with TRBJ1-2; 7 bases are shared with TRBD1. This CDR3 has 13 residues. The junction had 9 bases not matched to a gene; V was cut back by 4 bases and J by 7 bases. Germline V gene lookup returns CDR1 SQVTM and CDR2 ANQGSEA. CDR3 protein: CSVGRQGPAGYTF. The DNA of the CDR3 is TGCAGCGTTGGTAGACAGGGACCGGCTGGCTACACCTTC.

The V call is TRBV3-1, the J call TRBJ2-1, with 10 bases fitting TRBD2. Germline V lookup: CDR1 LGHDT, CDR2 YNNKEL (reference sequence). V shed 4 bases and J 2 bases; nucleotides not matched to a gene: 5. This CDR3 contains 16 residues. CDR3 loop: CASSPPGLAAYNEQFF. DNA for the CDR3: TGTGCCAGCAGCCCCCCCGGACTAGCGGCCTACAATGAGCAGTTCTTC.